These 23 T cell receptor beta chains were sequenced from one sample in a study of radiotherapy plus CTLA-4 blockade in lung cancer. Some clones are missing from TCRdb's copy, which holds only in-frame ones; the method was immunoSEQ multiplex PCR. The table has about 62,000 clones, roughly three quarters seen once; the top ten hold 2.9%. This specimen consisted of peripheral blood, obtained from a patient treated with radiotherapy plus ipilimumab. These receptors came from a human donor with non-small cell lung cancer who had a complete response to radiotherapy plus ipilimumab.

This chain connects TRBV21-1 to TRBJ1-4. TRBV21-1 is a documented pseudogene. The CDR3 is 18 amino acids. The CDR3 coding sequence is TGTGCCAGCAGCCTCAACGTCGGCGGGGAAACAACTAATGAAAAACTGTTTTTT. Amino acid sequence: CASSLNVGGETTNEKLFF.

The J gene is TRBJ2-3, the V gene TRBV10-3; tentative D call: TRBD1 (5 bases). CDR3 length: 16 amino acids. The germline gives CDR1 ENHRY, CDR2 SYGVKD. The V and J ends lost 4 bases and 3 bases respectively, with 17 bases between them. The CDR3 region is CAISGGRVGRTDTQYF. The DNA of the CDR3 is TGTGCCATCAGTGGCGGCAGGGTTGGTAGAACAGATACGCAGTATTTT.

This clone showed up just a few times. The chain is built from TRBV28 and TRBJ2-4, with TRBD2 matching over 7 bases. This CDR3 contains 16 residues. The J segment lost 3 bases and the V segment lost 1 base, leaving 6 bases of the junction unmatched. Germline lookup yields CDR1 MDHEN and CDR2 SYDVKM. CDR3 coding DNA: TGTGCCAGCAGTTTATTGGGAGGGTATGGCAAAAACATTCAGTACTTC. Translation gives CASSLLGGYGKNIQYF.

The V call is TRBV10-3, the J call TRBJ2-1; 11 bases are shared with TRBD2. The V segment lost 3 bases and the J segment 5 bases; nucleotides outside the gene matches: 12. This CDR3 has 18 amino acids. The germline gives CDR1 ENHRY, CDR2 SYGVKD. CDR3 DNA sequence: TGTGCCATCAGTGATCGGGGGCCCCTAGCGGGAGGAAACAATGAGCAGTTCTTC. It codes for CAISDRGPLAGGNNEQFF.

The chain recombines TRBV5-4 with TRBJ1-6; no reliable D call. Germline CDR1 and CDR2: SGHNT and YYREEE (reference sequence). The CDR3 loop spans 14 amino acids. V lost 0 bases and J 8 bases, leaving 9 bases between the germline ends. The CDR3 sequence is CASSLAQADSPLHF. The CDR3 DNA follows: TGTGCCAGCAGCTTGGCCCAGGCCGATTCACCCCTCCACTTT. The full variable domain, in which reference TRBV5-4 and TRBJ1-6 provide the parts outside the CDR3, is ETGVTQSPTHLIKTRGQQVTLRCSSQSGHNTVSWYQQALGQGPQFIFQYYREEENGRGNFPPRFSGLQFPNYSSELNVNALELDDSALYLCASSLAQADSPLHFGNGTRLTVT.

This clone was seen a single time. The chain employs TRBV7-3 and TRBJ2-6, with D possibly TRBD2 on 6 matching bases. Germline V gene data show CDR1 as SGHTA and CDR2 as FQGTGA. CDR3 length equals 23 residues. The germline V and J ends were trimmed by 1 base and 0 bases, with 28 bases remaining between them. The CDR3 region is CASSLRVPGYPGGRSSGANVLTF. The DNA of the CDR3 is TGTGCCAGCAGCTTAAGGGTTCCTGGATACCCCGGGGGTCGTAGCTCTGGGGCCAACGTCCTGACTTTC.

This clone showed up just a few times. The chain is built from TRBV18 and TRBJ2-7; TRBD2 matches at 8 bases. J was trimmed by 4 bases and V by 2 bases; bases with no gene match: 13. Germline V gives CDR1 KGHSH, CDR2 LQKENI. CDR3 length equals 17 residues. The CDR3 DNA reads as TGTGCCAGCTCACCAGAGGTATCGGGAGGGCCTGTATACGAGCAGTACTTC. Residues: CASSPEVSGGPVYEQYF.

V and J are TRBV19 and TRBJ1-2; 8 bases line up with TRBD1. The CDR3 is 14 amino acids. The V gene end was trimmed by 10 bases and the J gene end by 2 bases; junction bases not matched to a gene: 9. Germline V gene sequence: CDR1 LNHDA, CDR2 SQIVND (reference sequence). CDR3 sequence reads: CAKRQGILNYGYTF. CDR3 DNA sequence: TGTGCCAAAAGACAGGGGATACTAAACTATGGCTACACCTTC. The full variable domain, rest sourced from reference TRBV19 and TRBJ1-2, is DGGITQSPKYLFRKEGQNVTLSCEQNLNHDAMYWYRQDPGQGLRLIYYSQIVNDFQKGDIAEGYSVSREKKESFPLTVTSAQKNPTAFYLCAKRQGILNYGYTFGSGTRLTVV.

V and J are TRBV15 and TRBJ2-5, with 9 bases identical to TRBD1. V shed 2 bases, J shed 4 bases, and the junction held 2 bases outside the gene matches. This CDR3 spans 14 amino acids. Germline loops: CDR1 LNHNV, CDR2 YYDKDF (reference sequence). The CDR3 nucleotides are TGTGCCACCAGCAGAACAGGGGGCCGAGAGACCCAGTACTTC. Translating gives CATSRTGGRETQYF.

The chain employs TRBV7-9 and TRBJ1-1; 7 bases match TRBD1. The J segment lost 4 bases and the V segment lost 4 bases, leaving 12 bases of the junction unmatched. Per the germline V gene, CDR1 is SEHNR and CDR2 is FQNEAQ (reference sequence). This CDR3 is built from 16 residues. Here the CDR3 reads CASSSKAQGRGTEAFF. CDR3 coding DNA: TGTGCCAGCAGCTCGAAGGCACAGGGGCGGGGCACTGAAGCTTTCTTT. The whole variable domain, remainder taken from reference TRBV7-9 and TRBJ1-1, is DTGVSQNPRHKITKRGQNVTFRCDPISEHNRLYWYRQTLGQGPEFLTYFQNEAQLEKSRLLSDRFSAERPKGSFSTLEIQRTEQGDSAMYLCASSSKAQGRGTEAFFGQGTRLTVV.

The J gene is TRBJ2-1, the V gene TRBV5-1, with D possibly being TRBD2 (6 bases). The V gene lost 0 bases and the J gene lost 0 bases, with 7 bases spanning the gap. The germline CDR1 and CDR2 sequences are SGHRS and YFSETQ. The CDR3 loop spans 15 amino acids. CDR3 sequence (DNA): TGCGCCAGCAGCTTGGACGGGGGCTCCTACAATGAGCAGTTCTTC. Its translation: CASSLDGGSYNEQFF.

The chain employs TRBV7-9 and TRBJ1-5; 9 bases match TRBD1. Trimming at V came to 5 bases and at J to 5 bases, leaving 7 bases not matched to a gene. The CDR3 is 15 residues long. Germline V lookup: CDR1 SEHNR, CDR2 FQNEAQ (reference sequence). CDR3 in DNA: TGTGCCAGCAGCCCGCCGGGACAGGGCGATCAGCCCCAGCATTTT. As protein: CASSPPGQGDQPQHF.

This chain links TRBV18 with TRBJ1-2, with TRBD1 matching over 8 bases. V shed 1 base and J 2 bases; nucleotides not matched to a gene: 18. The CDR3 consists of 20 residues. Germline V lookup: CDR1 KGHSH, CDR2 LQKENI. CDR3 protein: CASSPLGKTSRDRNNYGYTF. Here the CDR3 DNA reads TGTGCCAGCTCACCACTTGGGAAAACGTCCCGGGACAGGAACAACTATGGCTACACCTTC.

This clone has just a few counts. V gene TRBV6-5 combines with J gene TRBJ2-5, with 10 bases that match TRBD1. CDR3 length equals 15 residues. Trimming removed 10 bases from V and 3 bases from J; junction bases left unmatched: 11. CDR1 and CDR2 from the germline V gene are MNHEY and SVGAGI. Here the CDR3 reads CATNTGQGGKETQYF. CDR3 sequence (DNA): TGTGCCACGAATACTGGACAGGGGGGTAAAGAGACCCAGTACTTC.

The chain couples TRBV18 to TRBJ1-1; possibly TRBD1 for D (5 bases). V gave up 1 base and J gave up 0 bases, with 21 bases separating them. The CDR3 sequence is 19 residues long. CDR1 and CDR2 (germline): KGHSH, LQKENI. Written as DNA, the CDR3 is TGTGCCAGCTCACCACGGATATTCCCGTCGGAGGGGCTGAACACTGAAGCTTTCTTT. This translates into CASSPRIFPSEGLNTEAFF.

In its sample, this clone was seen a few times. The chain joins TRBV10-3 to TRBJ1-1, with D uncertain. Trimming cost V 3 bases and J 1 base, with 3 bases left between them. The CDR3 is 12 amino acids. Germline CDR1 ENHRY, CDR2 SYGVKD. CDR3 coding DNA: TGTGCCATCAGTGATCGGAACACTGAAGCTTTCTTT. It is translated as CAISDRNTEAFF.

This chain joins TRBV28 and TRBJ2-7; 10 bases match TRBD1. The ends lost 9 bases at V and 0 bases at J; junction bases unmatched: 8. The CDR3 totals 15 residues. CDR1 is MDHEN and CDR2 is SYDVKM in the germline V gene. Here the CDR3 reads CASESGDRGSYEQYF. The CDR3 DNA reads as TGTGCCAGTGAAAGTGGGGACAGGGGCTCCTACGAGCAGTACTTC.

The chain combines TRBV7-9 with TRBJ2-5, with TRBD2 identical over 14 bases. This CDR3 contains 17 residues. The germline gives CDR1 SEHNR, CDR2 FQNEAQ (reference sequence). J lost 2 bases, V lost 5 bases, and 7 bases had no gene match. CDR3 nucleotides: TGTGCCAGCAGCCTAGGACTAGCGGGGGGCCTACAAGAGACCCAGTACTTC. Protein sequence: CASSLGLAGGLQETQYF.

The chain couples TRBV11-2 to TRBJ2-1; a possible D gene is TRBD2 (6 bases). The CDR3 has 17 residues. The V gene's germline CDR1 is SGHAT and CDR2 FQNNGV. Trimming left V 1 base short and J 0 bases short, with 13 bases between. This CDR3 reads CASSLGRGRHSYNEQFF. CDR3 nucleotides: TGTGCCAGCAGCTTAGGGCGGGGACGCCACTCCTACAATGAGCAGTTCTTC.

V gene TRBV11-2 combines with J gene TRBJ2-1; 10 bases align to TRBD1. The junction had 7 bases not matched to a gene; V was cut back by 5 bases and J by 9 bases. The length of the CDR3 is 14 residues. Germline-derived CDR1 and CDR2 are SGHAT and FQNNGV. The CDR3 nucleotides read TGTGCCAGCAGCCTCGACAGGGGGCATAGTGAGCAGTTCTTC. Protein product: CASSLDRGHSEQFF.

The V and J genes are TRBV5-5 and TRBJ2-1, with 9 bases that match TRBD2. This CDR3 region has 18 residues. Losses at the gene ends were 0 bases for V and 3 bases for J; bases not matched to a gene: 10. The germline gives CDR1 SGHKS, CDR2 YYEKEE (reference sequence). CDR3 bases: TGTGCCAGCAGCTTGGCCCTAGCGGGGAGTGAAATCTACAATGAGCAGTTCTTC. Encoded protein: CASSLALAGSEIYNEQFF.

V gene TRBV7-8 combines with J gene TRBJ2-5, with 8 positions matching TRBD2. Germline V gene lookup returns CDR1 SGHVS and CDR2 FQNEAQ. This CDR3 is 14 amino acids long. The ends lost 7 bases at V and 5 bases at J; junction bases unmatched: 9. This CDR3 is CASNRRGEGETQYF. The CDR3 DNA sequence: TGTGCCAGCAACCGGCGGGGGGAAGGCGAGACCCAGTACTTC.

This rearrangement joins TRBV10-1 to TRBJ1-5, with D perhaps matching TRBD1 (5 bases). The CDR3 sequence is 13 residues long. Trimming took off 0 bases at V and 7 bases at J, with 7 bases between the two ends. CDR1 and CDR2 from the germline V gene are WNHNN and SYGVQD (reference sequence). The CDR3 spells CASSESQGQPQHF. DNA of the CDR3: TGCGCCAGCAGTGAGTCGCAGGGCCAGCCCCAGCATTTT.